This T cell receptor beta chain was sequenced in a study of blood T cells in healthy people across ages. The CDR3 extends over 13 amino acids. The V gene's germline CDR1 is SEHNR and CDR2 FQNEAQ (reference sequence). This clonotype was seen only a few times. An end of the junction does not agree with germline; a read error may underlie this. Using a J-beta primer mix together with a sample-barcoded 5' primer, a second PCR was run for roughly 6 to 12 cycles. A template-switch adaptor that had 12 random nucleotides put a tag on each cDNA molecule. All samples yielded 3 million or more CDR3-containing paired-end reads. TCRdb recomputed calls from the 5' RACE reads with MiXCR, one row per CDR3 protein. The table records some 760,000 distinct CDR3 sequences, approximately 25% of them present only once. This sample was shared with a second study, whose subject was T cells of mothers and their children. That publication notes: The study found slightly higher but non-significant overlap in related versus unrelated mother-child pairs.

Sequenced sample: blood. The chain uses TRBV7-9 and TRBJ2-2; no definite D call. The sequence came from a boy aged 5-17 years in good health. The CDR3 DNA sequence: TGTGCCGGCAGCGTACACGGCACCGGGGAGCTGTTTTTT. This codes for CAGSVHGTGELFF.